These 12 T cell receptor beta chains were sequenced from one sample in a study of T cell responses to AZD1222 COVID-19 vaccine. Only in-frame clones appear in the TCRdb table, and some are missing; sequencing was by immunoSEQ multiplex PCR. The sample has 150,000 to 200,000 clones, 85% to 95% seen once; the top ten hold about 9.2%. Sequences were derived from peripheral blood, sampled on day 0 of AZD1222 vaccination. All receptors derive from an adult in good health.

This clone was recorded only once. The chain recombines TRBV4-1 with TRBJ2-2; 8 bases line up with TRBD2. The junction had 13 bases not matched to a gene; V was cut back by 3 bases and J by 7 bases. CDR3 size: 17 residues. The germline V gene encodes CDR1 MGHRA and CDR2 YSYEKL. The CDR3 DNA follows: TGCGCCAGCAGCCAGCGAATAGCGGGGTCAGCAAACGGGGAGCTGTTTTTT. It specifies CASSQRIAGSANGELFF.

The V call is TRBV7-2, the J call TRBJ1-5; D is uncertain. With 1 base removed from V and 0 bases from J, the gap between germline ends came to 10 bases. The CDR3 loop spans 16 amino acids. Germline V gene data show CDR1 as SGHTA and CDR2 as FQGNSA. The CDR3 DNA follows: TGTGCCAGCAGCTTAGTCGGTACAGATAGCAATCAGCCCCAGCATTTT. Protein product: CASSLVGTDSNQPQHF.

The chain couples TRBV5-1 to TRBJ1-1, with 7 bases matching TRBD1. V lost 4 bases to trimming and J lost 8 bases; unmatched junction nucleotides: 11. This CDR3 has 14 residues. Germline loops: CDR1 SGHRS, CDR2 YFSETQ. This chain's CDR3 is CASSQDYRGREAFF. In nucleotides, the CDR3 is TGCGCCAGCAGCCAAGATTACAGGGGCCGCGAAGCTTTCTTT.

The rearrangement joins TRBV5-1 to TRBJ2-2; D ambiguous. Trimming shortened V by 4 bases and J by 6 bases, and 16 bases separated the two germline ends. Germline V lookup: CDR1 SGHRS, CDR2 YFSETQ. The CDR3 runs to 15 residues. The CDR3, as DNA: TGCGCCAGCAGCCTGGACCTTATAAAGGCCGGGGAGCTGTTTTTT. Encoded protein: CASSLDLIKAGELFF.

The sample holds one count of this clone. The chain links TRBV7-2 to TRBJ2-7; D uncertain. Trimming shortened V by 5 bases and J by 4 bases, and 18 bases separated the two germline ends. CDR1 and CDR2 (germline): SGHTA, FQGNSA. This CDR3 region has 15 residues. CDR3 nucleotides: TGTGCCAGCAGCCATAGAGGTGGGTTCCTTTACGAGCAGTACTTC. This sequence encodes CASSHRGGFLYEQYF.

Only one count was recorded for this clone. The V and J genes are TRBV10-3 and TRBJ2-7; D is possibly TRBD1 (6 bases). Germline V CDR1 and CDR2: ENHRY, SYGVKD. This CDR3 spans 15 amino acids. V was cut by 10 bases and J by 2 bases, with 21 bases left in between. Here the CDR3 reads CATQDPGQGAYEQYF. CDR3 DNA: TGTGCCACCCAAGACCCGGGACAAGGAGCCTACGAGCAGTACTTC.

The rearrangement joins TRBV28 to TRBJ1-2, with a weak D call TRBD1 (6 bases). This CDR3 has 12 amino acids. Germline V gene lookup returns CDR1 MDHEN and CDR2 SYDVKM. V gave up 4 bases and J gave up 12 bases, with 15 bases separating them. The CDR3 here is CASSSPTGANTF. DNA of the CDR3: TGTGCCAGCAGTTCACCTACGGGGGCTAACACCTTC.

The chain joins TRBV11-2 to TRBJ2-3, with D possibly being TRBD2 (5 bases). The CDR3 extends over 14 amino acids. Germline V CDR1 and CDR2: SGHAT, FQNNGV. V gave up 7 bases and J gave up 5 bases, with 16 bases separating them. DNA of the CDR3: TGTGCCAGCACCATTAAGGATGCGGGAGATACGCAGTATTTT. Protein: CASTIKDAGDTQYF.

As concerns this clone: Additional DNA sequences in this sample encode the identical CDR3. CDR3 in amino acids: CAISESGGNTEAFF. The CDR3 bases are TGTGCCATCAGTGAGTCGGGGGGGAACACTGAAGCTTTCTTT. The V and J genes are TRBV10-3 and TRBJ1-1, with TRBD1 as a possible D gene (5 bases). The CDR3 is 14 residues long. Trimming removed 0 bases from V and 1 base from J, with 6 bases in between. Germline V lookup: CDR1 ENHRY, CDR2 SYGVKD.

This sequence joins TRBV6-5 and TRBJ1-2; TRBD1 matches at 8 bases. Losses at the gene ends were 7 bases for V and 3 bases for J; bases not matched to a gene: 4. Germline lookup yields CDR1 MNHEY and CDR2 SVGAGI. The length of the CDR3 is 13 residues. The CDR3 is CASIQGAYYGYTF. The CDR3 DNA follows: TGTGCCAGCATTCAGGGGGCGTACTATGGCTACACCTTC.

V gene TRBV19 combines with J gene TRBJ1-1; unclear D gene. The V gene's germline CDR1 is LNHDA and CDR2 SQIVND (reference sequence). Trimming shortened V by 7 bases and J by 3 bases, and 21 bases separated the two germline ends. The CDR3 spans 16 residues. The CDR3 loop reads CASKPWGGGVDTEAFF. The CDR3 DNA reads as TGTGCCAGTAAGCCTTGGGGAGGCGGAGTCGACACTGAAGCTTTCTTT.

The sample holds one count of this clone. V gene TRBV30 combines with J gene TRBJ1-2; possible D gene TRBD1, 6 bases. The germline CDR1 and CDR2 sequences are GTSNPN and SVGIG (reference sequence). This CDR3 has 13 amino acids. V lost 5 bases, J lost 5 bases, and 15 bases lay in between. CDR3 protein: CAWDSGTNYGYTF. The CDR3 coding sequence is TGTGCCTGGGATTCCGGGACAAATTATGGCTACACCTTC.